The 17 T cell receptor beta chains in this list originate from one sample, sequenced in a study of shared clonotypes between healthy human individuals. Data came from immunoSEQ multiplex PCR; TCRdb stores just in-frame clones and leaves some out. The table lists hundreds of thousands of clones, around three quarters of them singletons. Material for sequencing was memory CD4+ T cells sorted from blood. Sample subset: CD45RA-negative fraction. These receptors were collected from a woman in her 30s in good health.

The V and J genes are TRBV4-1 and TRBJ2-1; D is possibly TRBD2 (5 bases). Trimming shortened V by 0 bases and J by 4 bases, and 10 bases separated the two germline ends. The germline V gene has CDR1 MGHRA and CDR2 YSYEKL. The CDR3 runs to 15 residues. The chain's CDR3 is CASSQERVQYNEQFF. In nucleotides, the CDR3 is TGCGCCAGCAGCCAAGAGAGGGTACAATACAATGAGCAGTTCTTC.

The chain carries TRBV28 and TRBJ2-1, with TRBD2 identical over 11 bases. CDR1 and CDR2 (germline): MDHEN, SYDVKM. CDR3 size: 15 residues. With V trimmed by 5 bases and J by 7 bases, 7 bases remained unmatched. The CDR3 DNA follows: TGTGCCAGCAGTCCCGGGGCTAGCGGGAGGAATGAGCAGTTCTTC. This codes for CASSPGASGRNEQFF.

This sequence joins TRBV4-1 and TRBJ2-3, with D perhaps matching TRBD1 (6 bases). Trimming shortened V by 2 bases and J by 4 bases, and 13 bases separated the two germline ends. CDR3 length: 15 residues. Germline lookup yields CDR1 MGHRA and CDR2 YSYEKL. This chain's CDR3 is CASSQTGSFSDTQYF. CDR3 sequence (DNA): TGCGCCAGCAGCCAAACAGGGTCTTTCTCAGATACGCAGTATTTT.

The V and J genes are TRBV11-2 and TRBJ2-2; TRBD2 matches 11 bases. V lost 3 bases and J lost 7; bases outside the gene matches: 7. In germline, CDR1 is SGHAT, CDR2 FQNNGV. This CDR3 is 16 amino acids long. The CDR3 spells CASSFSLAGGGGELFF. The CDR3 DNA reads TGTGCCAGCAGCTTCTCCCTAGCGGGAGGCGGCGGGGAGCTGTTTTTT.

This chain links TRBV6-5 with TRBJ2-6, with D unclear. V lost 2 bases and J 2 bases, leaving 10 bases between the germline ends. This CDR3 region has 16 residues. Germline CDR1 MNHEY, CDR2 SVGAGI. The CDR3 loop is CASSYGWSTGANVLTF. The CDR3 coding sequence is TGTGCCAGCAGTTACGGGTGGAGCACTGGGGCCAACGTCCTGACTTTC.

The chain is built from TRBV6-5 and TRBJ2-7, with D possibly TRBD2 on 6 matching bases. The CDR3 consists of 12 residues. The germline V gene has CDR1 MNHEY and CDR2 SVGAGI. V lost 1 base and J lost 6, with 7 bases in between. The chain's CDR3 is CASSYFGGEQYF. CDR3 nucleotides: TGTGCCAGCAGTTACTTCGGGGGCGAGCAGTACTTC.

This chain uses TRBV28 with TRBJ2-7; 7 bases align to TRBD1. The germline CDR1 and CDR2 sequences are MDHEN and SYDVKM. The length of the CDR3 is 15 residues. Germline trimming cut 4 bases from V and 7 bases from J; bases unmatched to any gene: 13. CDR3: CASSSHRQGAREQYF. The DNA of the CDR3 is TGTGCCAGCAGTTCCCACAGACAGGGTGCGAGGGAGCAGTACTTC.

This clone was found many times. The V and J genes are TRBV30 and TRBJ1-2; possibly TRBD1 for D (5 bases). Trimming removed 5 bases at V and 8 bases at J, with 21 bases between. The germline V gene has CDR1 GTSNPN and CDR2 SVGIG (reference sequence). The CDR3 spans 14 residues. CDR3 amino acids: CAWGVQGDLSGYTF. CDR3 sequence (DNA): TGTGCCTGGGGGGTTCAGGGTGACCTTTCGGGCTACACCTTC.

This clone is a singleton in its sample. V is TRBV27 and J is TRBJ1-4; TRBD1 is a possible D gene (5 bases). Germline values: CDR1 MNHEY, CDR2 SMNVEV (reference sequence). V was trimmed by 5 bases and J by 10 bases, leaving 20 bases between them. The CDR3 runs to 15 residues. The CDR3 nucleotides are TGTGCCAGCAGTCCTCCCGGGACCGCAGGATTAAAACTGTTTTTT. It codes for CASSPPGTAGLKLFF.

J is TRBJ1-1 and V is TRBV5-4; TRBD1 matches at 7 bases. The germline V gene encodes CDR1 SGHNT and CDR2 YYREEE (reference sequence). The CDR3 is 14 residues long. V dropped 1 base and J dropped 5; count of bases not matched to a gene: 5. CDR3 loop: CASSLPQGKTEAFF. CDR3 nucleotides: TGTGCCAGCAGCTTGCCACAGGGGAAAACTGAAGCTTTCTTT.

CDR3 DNA sequence: TGTGCCAGCTCACTGGGGGCTATCGGGGAGACCCAGTACTTC. Translated, it gives CASSLGAIGETQYF. The chain employs TRBV18 and TRBJ2-5; D is possibly TRBD1 (6 bases). Trimming took off 4 bases at V and 5 bases at J, with 14 bases between the two ends. Per the germline V gene, CDR1 is KGHSH and CDR2 is LQKENI. CDR3 length: 14 residues.

The gene calls are TRBV18 and TRBJ1-1; D is perhaps TRBD1 (5 bases). V was cut by 6 bases and J by 3 bases, with 14 bases left in between. Looked up from germline, CDR1 is KGHSH and CDR2 is LQKENI. The CDR3 loop spans 14 amino acids. CDR3 in DNA: TGTGCCAGCTCGGCGGGGGGTAGGGACACTGAAGCTTTCTTT. It specifies CASSAGGRDTEAFF.

The genes are TRBV2 and TRBJ2-3, with D unresolved. Looked up from germline, CDR1 is SNHLY and CDR2 is FYNNEI. Trimming cost V 2 bases and J 7 bases, with 13 bases left between them. The CDR3 is made up of 14 amino acids. The CDR3 region is CASSELQSINTQYF. The CDR3 coding sequence is TGTGCCAGCAGTGAACTCCAGAGCATAAATACGCAGTATTTT.

This chain links TRBV18 with TRBJ2-5, with a tentative D call TRBD1 (6 bases). Germline V gene lookup returns CDR1 KGHSH and CDR2 LQKENI. The CDR3 length is 15 residues. V lost 0 bases, J lost 5 bases, and 13 bases lay in between. The CDR3 region is CASSPPIQGWETQYF. The CDR3 DNA reads TGTGCCAGCTCACCACCTATACAGGGCTGGGAGACCCAGTACTTC.

This sequence joins TRBV7-9 and TRBJ2-3; no reliable D call. Trimming removed 7 bases from V and 4 bases from J, with 12 bases in between. CDR3 size: 13 residues. Germline V gives CDR1 SEHNR, CDR2 FQNEAQ (reference sequence). The CDR3 DNA is TGTGCCAGCATCCGTGAGTTCTCAGATACGCAGTATTTT. Residues: CASIREFSDTQYF.

This clone was observed a few times. This rearrangement joins TRBV5-1 to TRBJ2-7, with D unresolved. CDR3 length equals 15 residues. Trimming removed 0 bases at V and 5 bases at J, with 15 bases between. Germline lookup yields CDR1 SGHRS and CDR2 YFSETQ. The CDR3 DNA is TGCGCCAGCAGCTTGGCCGTGAGTGGGAACCACGAGCAGTACTTC. Encoded protein: CASSLAVSGNHEQYF.

Here the CDR3 DNA reads TGCGCCAGCAGCTCAGGGACGGGGGGCTTTGAGACCCAGTACTTC. Translated, it gives CASSSGTGGFETQYF. The chain recombines TRBV5-1 with TRBJ2-5; perhaps TRBD2 as D (7 bases). Trimming shortened V by 3 bases and J by 5 bases, and 17 bases separated the two germline ends. There are 15 residues in the CDR3. Germline assignment: CDR1 SGHRS and CDR2 YFSETQ.